Below, 15 T cell receptor beta chains from the same sample are listed, as sequenced in a study of T cell responses to AZD1222 COVID-19 vaccine. Repertoires were generated with immunoSEQ multiplex PCR, while TCRdb's copy carries only in-frame clones and drops some. The sample holds some 130,000 clones; 88% are singletons and the top ten take roughly 7.4%. The sample here was peripheral blood, taken on day 0 of AZD1222 vaccination. Source of these receptors: an adult in good health.

This sequence joins TRBV7-2 and TRBJ1-6; no clear D. This CDR3 is built from 14 residues. Looked up from germline, CDR1 is SGHTA and CDR2 is FQGNSA. V was shortened by 3 bases and J by 6 bases, with 9 bases between the two germline ends. The CDR3 DNA reads as TGTGCCAGCAGCTTCACCGGGAGTAATTCACCCCTCCACTTT. It translates to CASSFTGSNSPLHF.

The V gene is TRBV5-1, the J gene TRBJ1-2; D is perhaps TRBD1 (5 bases). Trimming took 4 bases from V and 0 from J, leaving 10 bases between them. The CDR3 is 14 amino acids. CDR1 and CDR2 from the germline V gene are SGHRS and YFSETQ. Here the CDR3 reads CASSEGSTNYGYTF. CDR3 in DNA: TGCGCCAGCAGCGAGGGGTCGACTAACTATGGCTACACCTTC.

This clone came up once. The chain carries TRBV5-4 and TRBJ2-1, with 7 nucleotides matching TRBD1. Trimming removed 4 bases from V and 8 bases from J; junction bases left unmatched: 9. The CDR3 is made up of 14 amino acids. CDR1 and CDR2 from the germline V gene are SGHNT and YYREEE (reference sequence). CDR3 DNA sequence: TGTGCCAGCAGCCCCGGGACAGCCGTCGATGAGCAGTTCTTC. Residues: CASSPGTAVDEQFF.

In DNA, the CDR3 is TGTGCCAGCAGCAGAAGGGAGACCCAGTACTTC. The encoded protein is CASSRRETQYF. This chain joins TRBV7-2 and TRBJ2-5, with no clear D. V was clipped by 5 bases and J by 5 bases, with 6 bases between them. CDR1 and CDR2 from the germline V gene are SGHTA and FQGNSA. The CDR3 is 11 amino acids.

The rearrangement joins TRBV29-1 to TRBJ1-4; no reliable D call. This CDR3 contains 13 residues. Germline CDR1 is SQVTM and CDR2 is ANQGSEA. Trimming stripped 7 bases from V and 0 bases from J, with 9 bases between. The CDR3 nucleotides are TGCAGCGGTATCTATGCAACTAATGAAAAACTGTTTTTT. Translated, it gives CSGIYATNEKLFF.

This clone was observed a handful of times. This sequence joins TRBV6-1 and TRBJ1-2; D remains unclear. This CDR3 spans 13 amino acids. V lost 2 bases to trimming and J lost 7 bases, with 11 bases between them. Germline V gene data show CDR1 as MNHNS and CDR2 as SASEGT. DNA for the CDR3: TGTGCCAGCAGTGAAATAGGTGGTGGTGGCTACACCTTC. Translating it yields CASSEIGGGGYTF.

As DNA, the CDR3 is TGTGCCAGCAGCCGAGGAGGGCCTGACACCGGGGAGCTGTTTTTT. The encoded protein is CASSRGGPDTGELFF. The V and J genes are TRBV3-1 (or the pseudogene TRBV3-2) and TRBJ2-2, with TRBD2 as a possible D gene (6 bases). The V end lost 4 bases, the J end lost 3 bases, and 12 bases lay between the germline ends. The CDR3 loop spans 15 amino acids. Germline V gene data show CDR1 as LGHDT and CDR2 as YNNKEL (reference sequence).

The chain has TRBV24-1 and TRBJ1-5; D is possibly TRBD1 (5 bases). V lost 3 bases, J lost 7 bases, and 18 bases lay in between. Germline loops: CDR1 KGHDR, CDR2 SFDVKD. The CDR3 length is 16 residues. CDR3 coding DNA: TGTGCCACCAGTGATGCATCAGGGAGAAGGTGGCAGCCCCAGCATTTT. It yields the protein CATSDASGRRWQPQHF.

The V call is TRBV19, the J call TRBJ2-3; D could derive from TRBD1 or TRBD2 (5 bases each). Between the trimmed V and J ends, which lost 1 base and 1 base, there was a span of 9 bases. Germline CDR1 is LNHDA and CDR2 is SQIVND (reference sequence). The CDR3 is made up of 15 amino acids. The CDR3 here is CASSIGGTRTDTQYF. The CDR3 coding sequence is TGTGCCAGTAGTATAGGTGGGACGCGCACAGATACGCAGTATTTT.

This rearrangement joins TRBV7-2 to TRBJ2-3; 11 nucleotides match TRBD2. V trimming: 1 base; J trimming: 13 bases; junction bases outside the gene matches: 7. This CDR3 has 14 amino acids. Germline lookup yields CDR1 SGHTA and CDR2 FQGNSA. This chain's CDR3 is CASSLVLAGGKKYF. The CDR3 nucleotides read TGTGCCAGCAGCTTAGTCCTAGCGGGGGGAAAAAAGTATTTT.

This clone was observed a few times. The genes are TRBV29-1 and TRBJ2-7; possible D gene TRBD2, 6 bases. The germline gives CDR1 SQVTM, CDR2 ANQGSEA. V lost 0 bases and J lost 1, with 10 bases in between. This CDR3 has 14 amino acids. This CDR3 reads CSVEESRGSYEQYF. The DNA of the CDR3 is TGCAGCGTTGAAGAGTCCCGGGGGTCCTACGAGCAGTACTTC.

The chain couples TRBV5-8 to TRBJ2-6, with D perhaps TRBD2 (6 bases). This CDR3 is 15 amino acids long. Germline V gene sequence: CDR1 SGHTS, CDR2 YDEGEE. Deletions cut 5 bases from V and 2 bases from J, with 11 bases between. CDR3 sequence (DNA): TGTGCCAGCAGTCCCGGGAGAACTGGGGCCAACGTCCTGACTTTC. It encodes CASSPGRTGANVLTF.

This clone occurred once. The chain joins TRBV5-4 to TRBJ2-2; 10 positions match TRBD1. Germline V gives CDR1 SGHNT, CDR2 YYREEE (reference sequence). V shed 7 bases, J shed 4 bases, and the junction held 10 bases outside the gene matches. The CDR3 runs 16 residues. The CDR3 spells CASRPDRGRITGELFF. The CDR3, as DNA: TGTGCCAGCCGCCCTGACAGGGGGCGTATCACCGGGGAGCTGTTTTTT.

The chain carries TRBV2 and TRBJ1-5, with D tentatively TRBD1 (5 bases). Germline V gene lookup returns CDR1 SNHLY and CDR2 FYNNEI. The V end lost 4 bases, the J end lost 4 bases, and 14 bases lay between the germline ends. The CDR3 sequence is 15 residues long. Here the CDR3 reads CASSGPGTSNQPQHF. Here the CDR3 DNA reads TGTGCCAGCAGTGGTCCAGGGACTAGTAATCAGCCCCAGCATTTT. The variable domain in full, completed from reference TRBV2 and TRBJ1-5, reads EPEVTQTPSHQVTQMGQEVILRCVPISNHLYFYWYRQILGQKVEFLVSFYNNEISEKSEIFDDQFSVERPDGSNFTLKIRSTKLEDSAMYFCASSGPGTSNQPQHFGDGTRLSIL.

The DNA for the CDR3 is TGTGCCAGCAGTTCCCCGGACAGGGGCAATCAGCCCCAGCATTTT. This translates into CASSSPDRGNQPQHF. V usage is TRBV28 and J usage is TRBJ1-5, with TRBD1 matching 8 bases. V dropped 4 bases and J dropped 2; count of bases not matched to a gene: 4. This CDR3 is built from 15 residues. Germline V lookup: CDR1 MDHEN, CDR2 SYDVKM.